This is a list of T cell receptor beta chains from one sample in a study of blood T cell repertoires in COVID-19. Produced via immunoSEQ multiplex PCR; TCRdb's table is partial and in-frame only. The table includes roughly 130,000 clones, roughly four fifths detected once. Sequencing input: peripheral blood. The receptors shown here come from an elderly man with acute or convalescent COVID-19. Each CDR3 is given with its conserved first and last residue. Each record gives: CDR3 protein, CDR3 DNA, D gene, V gene, clone size, J gene. The D gene is left open where the match is weak. Expanded clones get a size class; other rows say once, few or many, or leave the size out.

CATSRDNLAGDGDTQYF TGTGCCACCAGCAGAGATAACCTAGCGGGGGATGGAGATACGCAGTATTTT TRBD2 TRBV15 - TRBJ2-3
CASSSGRSYGYTF TGTGCCAGCAGTTCCGGCAGGTCCTATGGCTACACCTTC - TRBV12-3/TRBV12-4 - TRBJ1-2
CASSLEGGAKYGYTF TGCGCCAGCAGCTTGGAAGGGGGGGCGAAATATGGCTACACCTTC - TRBV5-1 - TRBJ1-2
CASSQAGPGQGVFGETQYF TGCGCCAGCAGCCAAGCGGGCCCGGGACAGGGGGTATTTGGGGAGACCCAGTACTTC TRBD1 TRBV4-1 - TRBJ2-5
CASSQTEAITDTQYF TGTGCCAGTAGTCAAACTGAGGCGATCACAGATACGCAGTATTTT - TRBV19 - TRBJ2-3
CASSEQDRRVSYEQYF TGTGCCAGCAGTGAACAGGACAGGCGTGTTTCCTACGAGCAGTACTTC TRBD1 TRBV2 - TRBJ2-7
CASSLGATPSTDTQYF TGCGCCAGCAGCTTGGGGGCCACCCCTAGCACAGATACGCAGTATTTT - TRBV5-1 - TRBJ2-3
CASSLVGSSYEQYF TGTGCCAGCAGCTTAGTCGGGTCCTCCTACGAGCAGTACTTC - TRBV7-2 once TRBJ2-7
CASSSLGAGDTEAFF TGTGCCAGCAGTTCCCTGGGGGCCGGGGACACTGAAGCTTTCTTT - TRBV27 few TRBJ1-1
CASSYSLTALNSPLHF TGTGCCAGCAGTTACTCTTTGACAGCTTTAAATTCACCCCTCCACTTT - TRBV6-5 - TRBJ1-6
CASSQDRGGYTF TGTGCCAGCAGCCAAGATCGAGGTGGCTACACCTTC - TRBV4-2 - TRBJ1-2
CASMMAQKGAGGTQYF TGTGCCAGCATGATGGCGCAAAAGGGGGCTGGGGGGACCCAGTACTTC TRBD1 TRBV7-6 - TRBJ2-5
CASSFGRGNGNTIYF TGTGCCAGCAGCTTCGGGAGGGGGAACGGAAACACCATATATTTT - TRBV5-5 - TRBJ1-3
CASSSPRGAFF TGTGCCAGCAGTTCCCCTCGGGGGGCTTTCTTT - TRBV27 few TRBJ1-1
CASSDRDTKLEAFF TGTGCCAGCAGTGACAGGGACACGAAACTTGAAGCTTTCTTT - TRBV2 - TRBJ1-1
CASSLNRGSNEKLFF TGTGCCAGCAGCCTCAACAGGGGTTCTAATGAAAAACTGTTTTTT TRBD1 TRBV5-4 - TRBJ1-4
CASSQGRGRQETQYF TGTGCCAGCAGCCAAGGCAGGGGGAGACAAGAGACCCAGTACTTC TRBD1 TRBV14 once TRBJ2-5
CASSSTHRSYDEQFF TGTGCCAGCAGTTCAACACACAGGAGTTACGATGAGCAGTTCTTC - TRBV28 many TRBJ2-1
CASSQVAKNTGELFF TGTGCCAGCAGCCAAGTAGCGAAGAACACCGGGGAGCTGTTTTTT - TRBV3-1/TRBV3-2 - TRBJ2-2
CASNHRAYEQYF TGTGCCAGCAACCACAGGGCCTACGAGCAGTACTTC - TRBV6-5 - TRBJ2-7
CASSWTGGYEQYF TGTGCCAGCAGTTGGACAGGGGGCTACGAGCAGTACTTC TRBD1 TRBV6-2/TRBV6-3 few TRBJ2-7
CASSVGQANTIYF TGTGCCAGCAGCGTAGGACAGGCAAACACCATATATTTT - TRBV9 - TRBJ1-3
CASSYEASVSPYGYTF TGTGCCAGCAGCTACGAGGCATCGGTCTCCCCCTATGGCTACACCTTC - TRBV6-5 - TRBJ1-2
CASSLGSIRANYGYTF TGCGCCAGCAGCTTGGGGTCAATCCGAGCTAACTATGGCTACACCTTC - TRBV5-1 - TRBJ1-2
CARRLARSGQYF TGTGCCAGAAGATTGGCCCGGAGCGGGCAGTACTTC - TRBV5-3 - TRBJ2-7
CASNSPGQGAGSKNIQYF TGTGCCAGCAATTCTCCGGGACAGGGGGCAGGATCCAAAAACATTCAGTACTTC TRBD1 TRBV3-1/TRBV3-2 - TRBJ2-4
CASSLDRGGHNEQFF TGTGCCAGCAGCTTAGACCGGGGGGGACACAATGAGCAGTTCTTC TRBD2 TRBV7-2 - TRBJ2-1
CSVDSGSLETQYF TGCAGCGTTGATTCGGGTAGCTTAGAGACCCAGTACTTC - TRBV29-1 - TRBJ2-5
CASSAGGGGPLNEQFF TGTGCCAGCAGTGCTGGTGGCGGGGGGCCCCTCAATGAGCAGTTCTTC TRBD2 TRBV2 - TRBJ2-1